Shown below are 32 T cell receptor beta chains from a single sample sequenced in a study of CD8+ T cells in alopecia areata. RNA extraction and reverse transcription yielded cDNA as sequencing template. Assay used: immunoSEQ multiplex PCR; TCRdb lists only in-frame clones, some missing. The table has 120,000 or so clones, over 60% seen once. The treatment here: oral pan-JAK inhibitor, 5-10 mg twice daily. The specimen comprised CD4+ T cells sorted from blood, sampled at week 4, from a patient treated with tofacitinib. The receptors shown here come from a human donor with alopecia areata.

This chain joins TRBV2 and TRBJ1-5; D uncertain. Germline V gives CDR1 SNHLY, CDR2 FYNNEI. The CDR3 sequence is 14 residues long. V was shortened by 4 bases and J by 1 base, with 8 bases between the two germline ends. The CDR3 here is CASSAPGSNQPQHF. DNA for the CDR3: TGTGCCAGCAGTGCCCCAGGAAGCAATCAGCCCCAGCATTTT.

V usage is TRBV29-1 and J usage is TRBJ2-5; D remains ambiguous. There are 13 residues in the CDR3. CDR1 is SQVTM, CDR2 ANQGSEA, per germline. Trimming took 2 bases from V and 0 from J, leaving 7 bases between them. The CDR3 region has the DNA TGCAGCGTTGAACGGGCGTACCAAGAGACCCAGTACTTC. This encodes CSVERAYQETQYF.

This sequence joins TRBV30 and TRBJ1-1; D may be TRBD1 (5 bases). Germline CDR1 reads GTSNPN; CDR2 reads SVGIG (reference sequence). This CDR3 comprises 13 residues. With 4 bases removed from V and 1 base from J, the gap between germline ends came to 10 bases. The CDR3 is CAWIYRRNTEAFF. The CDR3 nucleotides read TGTGCCTGGATTTACAGGAGGAACACTGAAGCTTTCTTT.

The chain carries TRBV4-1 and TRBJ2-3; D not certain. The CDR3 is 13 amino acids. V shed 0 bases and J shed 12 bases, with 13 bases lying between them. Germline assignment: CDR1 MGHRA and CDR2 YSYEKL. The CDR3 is CASSQDLELVQYF. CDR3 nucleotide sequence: TGCGCCAGCAGCCAAGATCTAGAGCTGGTACAGTATTTT.

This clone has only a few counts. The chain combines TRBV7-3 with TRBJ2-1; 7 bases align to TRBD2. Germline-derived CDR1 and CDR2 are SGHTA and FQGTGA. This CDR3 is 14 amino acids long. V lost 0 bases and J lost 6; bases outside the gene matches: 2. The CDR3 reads CASSLTASGNEQFF. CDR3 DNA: TGTGCCAGCAGCTTAACTGCTAGCGGCAATGAGCAGTTCTTC.

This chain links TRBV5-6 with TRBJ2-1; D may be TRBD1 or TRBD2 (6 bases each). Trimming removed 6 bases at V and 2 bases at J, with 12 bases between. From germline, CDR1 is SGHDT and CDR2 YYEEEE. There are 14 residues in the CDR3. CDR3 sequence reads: CASIGGGPYNEQFF. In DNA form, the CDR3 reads TGTGCCAGCATCGGAGGGGGGCCCTACAATGAGCAGTTCTTC.

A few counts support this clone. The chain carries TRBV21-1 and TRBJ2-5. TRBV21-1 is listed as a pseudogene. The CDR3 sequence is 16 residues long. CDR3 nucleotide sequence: TGTGCCAGCAGTCCCAGGCGGACGGTTCGGACAGAGACCCAGTACTTC. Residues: CASSPRRTVRTETQYF.

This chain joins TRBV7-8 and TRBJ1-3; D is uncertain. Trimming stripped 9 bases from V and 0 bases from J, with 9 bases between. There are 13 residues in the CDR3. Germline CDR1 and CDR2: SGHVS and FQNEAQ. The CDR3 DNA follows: TGTGCCAGTTCACTCCGCTCTGGAAACACCATATATTTT. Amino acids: CASSLRSGNTIYF.

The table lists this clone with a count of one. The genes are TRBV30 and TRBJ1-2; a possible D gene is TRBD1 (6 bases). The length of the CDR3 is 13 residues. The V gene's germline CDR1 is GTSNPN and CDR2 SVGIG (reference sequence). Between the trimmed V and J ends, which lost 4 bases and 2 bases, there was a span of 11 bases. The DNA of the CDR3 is TGTGCCTGGAAAAACCAGGGGAACTATGGCTACACCTTC. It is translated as CAWKNQGNYGYTF. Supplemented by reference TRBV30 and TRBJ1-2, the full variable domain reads SQTIHQWPATLVQPVGSPLSLECTVEGTSNPNLYWYRQAAGRGLQLLFYSVGIGQISSEVPQNLSASRPQDRQFILSSKKLLLSDSGFYLCAWKNQGNYGYTFGSGTRLTVV.

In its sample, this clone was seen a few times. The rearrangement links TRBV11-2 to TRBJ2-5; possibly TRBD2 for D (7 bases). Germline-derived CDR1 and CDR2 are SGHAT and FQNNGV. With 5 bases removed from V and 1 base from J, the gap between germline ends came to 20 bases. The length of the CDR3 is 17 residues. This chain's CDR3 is CASSQRLAGASQETQYF. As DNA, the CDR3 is TGTGCCAGCAGCCAACGCCTGGCGGGGGCCTCCCAAGAGACCCAGTACTTC.

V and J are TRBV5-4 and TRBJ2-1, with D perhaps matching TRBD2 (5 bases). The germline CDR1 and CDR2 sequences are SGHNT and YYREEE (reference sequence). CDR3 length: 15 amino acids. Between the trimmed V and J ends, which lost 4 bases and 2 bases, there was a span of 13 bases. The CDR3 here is CASSGERRTYNEQFF. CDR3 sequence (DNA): TGTGCCAGCAGCGGTGAGCGGAGAACCTACAATGAGCAGTTCTTC.

The CDR3 sequence: CASSYWASGTYEQYF. The CDR3 region has the DNA TGTGCCAGCAGTTACTGGGCTAGCGGAACCTACGAGCAGTACTTC. The genes are TRBV6-5 and TRBJ2-7, with TRBD2 matching over 7 bases. This CDR3 spans 15 amino acids. The V gene's germline CDR1 is MNHEY and CDR2 SVGAGI. The trim removed 1 base at V and 2 bases at J, leaving 5 bases unmatched.

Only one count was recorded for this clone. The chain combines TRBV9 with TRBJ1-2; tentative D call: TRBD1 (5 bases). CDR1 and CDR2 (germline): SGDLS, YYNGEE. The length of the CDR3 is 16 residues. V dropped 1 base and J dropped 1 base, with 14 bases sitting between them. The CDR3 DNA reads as TGTGCCAGCAGCGTACAAGCTTGGGGGGATAACTATGGCTACACCTTC. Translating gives CASSVQAWGDNYGYTF.

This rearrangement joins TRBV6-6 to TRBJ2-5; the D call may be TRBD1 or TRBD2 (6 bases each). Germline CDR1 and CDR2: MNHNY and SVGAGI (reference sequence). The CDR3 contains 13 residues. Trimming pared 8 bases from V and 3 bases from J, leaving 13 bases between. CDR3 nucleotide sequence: TGTGCCAGCCAGCGGGCAGGGGAAGAGACCCAGTACTTC. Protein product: CASQRAGEETQYF.

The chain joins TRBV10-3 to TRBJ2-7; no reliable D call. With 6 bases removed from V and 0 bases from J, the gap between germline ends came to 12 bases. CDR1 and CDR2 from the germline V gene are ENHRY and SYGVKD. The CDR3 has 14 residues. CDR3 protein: CAISSPSVSYEQYF. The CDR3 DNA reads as TGTGCCATCAGCTCCCCGAGCGTCTCCTACGAGCAGTACTTC.

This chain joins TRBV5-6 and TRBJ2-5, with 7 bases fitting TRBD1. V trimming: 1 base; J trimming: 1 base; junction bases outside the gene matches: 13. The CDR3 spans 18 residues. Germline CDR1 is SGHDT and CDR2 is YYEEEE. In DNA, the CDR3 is TGTGCCAGCAGCTTGAGTAAAGGGTCAGGGGGATTCCAAGAGACCCAGTACTTC. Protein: CASSLSKGSGGFQETQYF.

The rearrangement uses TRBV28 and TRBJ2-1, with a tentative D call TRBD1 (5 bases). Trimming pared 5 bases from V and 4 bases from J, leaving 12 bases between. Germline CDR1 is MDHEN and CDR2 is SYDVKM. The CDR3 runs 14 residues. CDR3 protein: CASSRAGFYNEQFF. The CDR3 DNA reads TGTGCCAGCAGTAGGGCAGGGTTTTACAATGAGCAGTTCTTC.

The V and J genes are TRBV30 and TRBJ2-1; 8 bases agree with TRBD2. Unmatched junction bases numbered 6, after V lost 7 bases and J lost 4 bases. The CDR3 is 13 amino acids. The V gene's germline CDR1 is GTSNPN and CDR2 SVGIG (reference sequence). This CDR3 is CASQREWYNEQFF. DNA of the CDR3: TGTGCCTCCCAGCGGGAGTGGTACAATGAGCAGTTCTTC.

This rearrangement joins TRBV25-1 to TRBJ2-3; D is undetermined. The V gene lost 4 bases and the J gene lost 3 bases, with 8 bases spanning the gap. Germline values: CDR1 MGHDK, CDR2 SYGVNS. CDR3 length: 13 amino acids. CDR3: CASSGHPTDTQYF. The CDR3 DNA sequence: TGTGCCAGCAGTGGACATCCTACAGATACGCAGTATTTT.

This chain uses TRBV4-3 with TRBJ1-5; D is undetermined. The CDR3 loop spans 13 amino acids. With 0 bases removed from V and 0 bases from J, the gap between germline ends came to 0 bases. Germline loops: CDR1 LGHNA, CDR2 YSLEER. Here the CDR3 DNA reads TGCGCCAGCAGCCAAGATAGCAATCAGCCCCAGCATTTT. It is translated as CASSQDSNQPQHF.

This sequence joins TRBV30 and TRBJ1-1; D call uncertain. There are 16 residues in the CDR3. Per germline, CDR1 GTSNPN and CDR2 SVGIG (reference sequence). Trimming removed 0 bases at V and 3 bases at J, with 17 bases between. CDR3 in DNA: TGTGCCTGGAGTGTTCTCGCGGGCACGAAGGACACTGAAGCTTTCTTT. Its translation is CAWSVLAGTKDTEAFF. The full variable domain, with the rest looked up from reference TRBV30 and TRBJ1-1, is SQTIHQWPATLVQPVGSPLSLECTVEGTSNPNLYWYRQAAGRGLQLLFYSVGIGQISSEVPQNLSASRPQDRQFILSSKKLLLSDSGFYLCAWSVLAGTKDTEAFFGQGTRLTVV.

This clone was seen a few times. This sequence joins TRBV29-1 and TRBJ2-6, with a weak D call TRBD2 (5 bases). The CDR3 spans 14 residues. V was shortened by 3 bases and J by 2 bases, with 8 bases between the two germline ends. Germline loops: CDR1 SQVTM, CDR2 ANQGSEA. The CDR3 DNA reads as TGCAGCGTTGACAGTAGCGCTGGGGCCAACGTCCTGACTTTC. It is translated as CSVDSSAGANVLTF.

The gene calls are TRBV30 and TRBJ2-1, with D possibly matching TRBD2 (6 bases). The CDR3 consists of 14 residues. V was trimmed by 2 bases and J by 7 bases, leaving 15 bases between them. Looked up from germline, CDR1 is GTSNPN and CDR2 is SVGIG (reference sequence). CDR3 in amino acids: CAWSLGGMDNEQFF. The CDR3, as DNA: TGTGCCTGGAGTCTTGGGGGGATGGATAATGAGCAGTTCTTC.

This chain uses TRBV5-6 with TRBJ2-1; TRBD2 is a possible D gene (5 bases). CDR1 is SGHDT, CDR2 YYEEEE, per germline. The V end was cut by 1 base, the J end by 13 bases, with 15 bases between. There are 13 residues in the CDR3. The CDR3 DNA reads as TGTGCCAGCAGCTTGACTAGGAGAAGCGCTCAGTTCTTC. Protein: CASSLTRRSAQFF. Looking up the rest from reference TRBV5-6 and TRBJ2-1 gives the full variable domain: DAGVTQSPTHLIKTRGQQVTLRCSPKSGHDTVSWYQQALGQGPQFIFQYYEEEERQRGNFPDRFSGHQFPNYSSELNVNALLLGDSALYLCASSLTRRSAQFFGPGTRLTVL.

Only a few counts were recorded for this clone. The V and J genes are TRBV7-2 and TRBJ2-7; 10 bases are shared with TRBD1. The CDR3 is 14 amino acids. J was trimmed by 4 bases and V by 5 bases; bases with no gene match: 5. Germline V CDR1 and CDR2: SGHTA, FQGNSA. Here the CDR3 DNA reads TGTGCCAGCAGCAAGGACAGGGGGAGGTACGAGCAGTACTTC. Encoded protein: CASSKDRGRYEQYF.

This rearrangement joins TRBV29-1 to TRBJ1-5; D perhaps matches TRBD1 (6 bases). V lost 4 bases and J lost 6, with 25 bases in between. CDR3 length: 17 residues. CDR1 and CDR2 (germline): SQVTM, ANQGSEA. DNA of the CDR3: TGCAGCGTTGCATTGGGGGCCGCCGGGGGAATTGGTCAGCCCCAGCATTTT. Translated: CSVALGAAGGIGQPQHF.

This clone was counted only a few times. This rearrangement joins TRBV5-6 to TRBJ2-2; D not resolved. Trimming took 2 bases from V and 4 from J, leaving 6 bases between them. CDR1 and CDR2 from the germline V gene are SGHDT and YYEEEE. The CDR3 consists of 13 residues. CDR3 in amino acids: CASSFWGTGELFF. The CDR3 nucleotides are TGTGCCAGCAGCTTTTGGGGCACCGGGGAGCTGTTTTTT.

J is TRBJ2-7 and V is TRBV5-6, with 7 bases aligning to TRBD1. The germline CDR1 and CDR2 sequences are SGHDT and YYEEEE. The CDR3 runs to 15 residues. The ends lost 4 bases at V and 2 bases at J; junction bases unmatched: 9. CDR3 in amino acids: CASSGAGTATYEQYF. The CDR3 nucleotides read TGTGCCAGCAGCGGCGCCGGGACAGCTACCTACGAGCAGTACTTC. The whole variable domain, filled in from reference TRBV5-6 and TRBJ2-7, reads DAGVTQSPTHLIKTRGQQVTLRCSPKSGHDTVSWYQQALGQGPQFIFQYYEEEERQRGNFPDRFSGHQFPNYSSELNVNALLLGDSALYLCASSGAGTATYEQYFGPGTRLTVT.

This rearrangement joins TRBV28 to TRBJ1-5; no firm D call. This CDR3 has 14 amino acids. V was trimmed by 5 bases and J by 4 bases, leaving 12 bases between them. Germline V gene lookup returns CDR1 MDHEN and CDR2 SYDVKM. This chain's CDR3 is CASSPIGRNQPQHF. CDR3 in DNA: TGTGCCAGCAGTCCAATCGGTCGGAATCAGCCCCAGCATTTT.

The CDR3 nucleotides are TGCAGCGCCACCGGTGAGGGGGGGGGCACAGATACGCAGTATTTT. Residues: CSATGEGGGTDTQYF. The chain couples TRBV29-1 to TRBJ2-3; maybe TRBD2 (7 bases). The germline CDR1 and CDR2 sequences are SQVTM and ANQGSEA. The CDR3 is 15 residues long. Trimming left V 7 bases short and J 1 base short, with 18 bases between.

DNA of the CDR3: TGCAGCGTTGTAAGGGGGGACAGCCAAGAGACCCAGTACTTC. Amino acids: CSVVRGDSQETQYF. The rearrangement uses TRBV29-1 and TRBJ2-5; tentatively, D is TRBD1 (7 bases). Trimming removed 4 bases at V and 1 base at J, with 13 bases between. The CDR3 covers 14 residues. Germline loops: CDR1 SQVTM, CDR2 ANQGSEA.

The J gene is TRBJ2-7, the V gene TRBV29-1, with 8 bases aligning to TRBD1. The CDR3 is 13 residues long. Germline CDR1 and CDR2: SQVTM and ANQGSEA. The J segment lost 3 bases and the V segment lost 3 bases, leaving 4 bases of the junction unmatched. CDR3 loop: CSVDQGADYEQYF. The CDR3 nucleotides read TGCAGCGTTGACCAGGGGGCGGACTACGAGCAGTACTTC.